The clone carrying this TCR beta chain was detected many times. This sample is part of a study of patients and donors after allogeneic stem cell transplantation. The CDR3 length is 15 residues. Germline trimming cut 3 bases from V and 5 bases from J; bases unmatched to any gene: 9. Via MiXCR, TCRdb re-called the RT-PCR reads, giving one row per CDR3 protein. The sample includes about 410,000 distinct CDR3 sequences, roughly 17% seen only once; the top ten take 7.2%. This chain links TRBV12-3 or TRBV12-4 with TRBJ2-7; 8 bases line up with TRBD1. The receptor's source is a human donor who was either an allogeneic HSCT recipient or a stem cell or donor lymphocyte infusion donor (not recorded which). It is not recorded whose cells these are; they may come from a transplant donor. The sequenced material came from blood, either unsorted or a sorted T cell fraction (not recorded which). The chain's CDR3 is CASSFSGQGNHEQYF. DNA for the CDR3: TGTGCCAGCAGTTTCTCAGGACAGGGCAACCACGAGCAGTACTTC.